Listed here is a single T cell receptor beta chain. Its antigen is undetermined. This specimen belongs to a study of CD8+ T cells in alopecia areata. Study-wide points: Scalp repertoires also include resident alphabeta T cells from normal skin. Higher clonality was seen in lesional scalp than in normal scalp, especially in alopecia totalis/universalis.

CDR1 and CDR2 from the germline V gene are SGHNT and YENEEA. Trimming took off 3 bases at V and 13 bases at J, with 13 bases between the two ends. The CDR3 spans 13 residues. Extracted RNA was reverse transcribed, and the resulting cDNA served as sequencing template. Clones were read by immunoSEQ multiplex PCR, and TCRdb kept only the in-frame ones, dropping some. The sample lists a few hundred thousand clones, 56% occurring once. The chain recombines TRBV11-3 with TRBJ1-6, with D possibly matching TRBD1 (5 bases). The TCR was taken from a human donor in good health. The sequenced sample consisted of CD8+ T cells sorted from blood. The CDR3 DNA reads as TGTGCCAGCAGCTTCACCCAGGGTTCGCCCCTCCACTTT. Translated, it gives CASSFTQGSPLHF.